The next 22 T cell receptor beta chains were all read from a single sample in a study of OX40 agonist ivuxolimab in advanced cancers. Measured with immunoSEQ multiplex PCR; TCRdb has only the in-frame clones, and not every one. The data show about 41,000 clones, 70% to 85% seen once. Sequenced here: CD4+ or CD8+ T cells sorted from blood, sampled in a trial of the OX40 agonist ivuxolimab. These receptors were obtained from an adult with an advanced solid tumor such as melanoma, head and neck, liver or kidney cancer.

The rearrangement uses TRBV19 and TRBJ1-4; no clear D. V was trimmed by 3 bases and J by 4 bases, leaving 9 bases between them. CDR1 and CDR2 from the germline V gene are LNHDA and SQIVND (reference sequence). The CDR3 runs to 14 residues. CDR3 coding DNA: TGTGCCAGTAGTATCTGGACGAATAATGAAAAACTGTTTTTT. It translates to CASSIWTNNEKLFF.

The chain links TRBV5-6 to TRBJ2-2, with D hard to call. Per the germline V gene, CDR1 is SGHDT and CDR2 is YYEEEE. V gave up 0 bases and J gave up 3 bases, with 3 bases separating them. This CDR3 spans 13 amino acids. The CDR3 is CASSLGHTGELFF. In DNA, the CDR3 is TGTGCCAGCAGCTTGGGCCACACCGGGGAGCTGTTTTTT.

This chain links TRBV28 with TRBJ2-7; the D is unclear. The V end lost 3 bases, the J end lost 3 bases, and 12 bases lay between the germline ends. Germline V CDR1 and CDR2: MDHEN, SYDVKM. This CDR3 has 14 amino acids. DNA for the CDR3: TGTGCCAGCAGTTTGCGGCAGAAAGACTACGAGCAGTACTTC. Its protein product is CASSLRQKDYEQYF. Variable domain in full (rest from reference TRBV28 and TRBJ2-7): DVKVTQSSRYLVKRTGEKVFLECVQDMDHENMFWYRQDPGLGLRLIYFSYDVKMKEKGDIPEGYSVSREKKERFSLILESASTNQTSMYLCASSLRQKDYEQYFGPGTRLTVT.

This chain links TRBV7-9 with TRBJ1-3; D is ambiguous. CDR1 is SEHNR, CDR2 FQNEAQ, per germline (reference sequence). The ends were cut back, 5 bases at V and 0 bases at J, with 8 bases in the middle. CDR3 size: 14 residues. The CDR3 DNA is TGTGCCAGCAGCCCAGGTTTCTCTGGAAACACCATATATTTT. Its translation: CASSPGFSGNTIYF.

V is TRBV27 and J is TRBJ2-7; maybe TRBD2 (6 bases). The CDR3 spans 14 residues. CDR1 is MNHEY and CDR2 is SMNVEV in the germline V gene (reference sequence). Trimming took 2 bases from V and 5 from J, leaving 13 bases between them. CDR3 nucleotides: TGTGCCAGCAGTTTAAGGCGGGGTGGCGACGAGCAGTACTTC. Protein sequence: CASSLRRGGDEQYF.

A remark on this clone: Other DNA sequences in the sample encode the same CDR3. V and J are TRBV7-2 and TRBJ2-5; D remains unclear. The CDR3 is 13 amino acids. Trimming shortened V by 1 base and J by 5 bases, and 8 bases separated the two germline ends. Germline values: CDR1 SGHTA, CDR2 FQGNSA. CDR3 in amino acids: CASSLGFWETQYF. The CDR3 nucleotides read TGTGCCAGCAGCTTAGGGTTTTGGGAGACCCAGTACTTC.

The CDR3 loop reads CASSPTGTGTYEQYF. CDR3 bases: TGTGCCAGCAGCCCAACCGGGACAGGGACCTACGAGCAGTACTTC. The genes are TRBV7-2 and TRBJ2-7, with TRBD1 identical over 9 bases. This CDR3 has 15 residues. Germline trimming cut 5 bases from V and 2 bases from J; bases unmatched to any gene: 7. Germline CDR1 SGHTA, CDR2 FQGNSA.

The chain couples TRBV7-5 to TRBJ1-2; the DNA was not compared with TRBD1, the D call given in the table. TRBV7-5 represents a pseudogene. The CDR3 runs 13 residues. CDR3 region: CASSLGAGFGYTF. The CDR3, as DNA: TGTGCCAGCAGTTTGGGGGCAGGGTTTGGCTACACCTTC.

V is TRBV28 and J is TRBJ1-1; no clear D. CDR3 length: 14 amino acids. Trimming left V 2 bases short and J 0 bases short, with 7 bases between. Germline CDR1 MDHEN, CDR2 SYDVKM. In DNA form, the CDR3 reads TGTGCCAGCAGTTTAGGGTTATTGAACACTGAAGCTTTCTTT. Translation gives CASSLGLLNTEAFF.

The gene calls are TRBV7-9 and TRBJ1-4; D remains ambiguous. V was shortened by 2 bases and J by 3 bases, with 10 bases between the two germline ends. The CDR3 spans 15 residues. Germline V CDR1 and CDR2: SEHNR, FQNEAQ (reference sequence). In DNA, the CDR3 is TGTGCCAGCAGCTTAATCACTCAGGCTAATGAAAAACTGTTTTTT. Its protein product is CASSLITQANEKLFF.

This clone was seen just once. V and J are TRBV9 and TRBJ1-2; no firm D call. CDR1 and CDR2 (germline): SGDLS, YYNGEE. Trimming removed 1 base at V and 2 bases at J, with 9 bases between. The CDR3 loop spans 14 amino acids. In DNA form, the CDR3 reads TGTGCCAGCAGCGTATTCCCCGAAAACTATGGCTACACCTTC. It specifies CASSVFPENYGYTF.

The chain links TRBV5-1 to TRBJ2-5; 8 nucleotides align to TRBD1. Germline lookup yields CDR1 SGHRS and CDR2 YFSETQ. The CDR3 consists of 15 residues. V shed 5 bases, J shed 5 bases, and the junction held 11 bases outside the gene matches. The CDR3 DNA follows: TGCGCCAGCAGTCGTCAACAGGGGGTTGGGGAGACCCAGTACTTC. Translated, it gives CASSRQQGVGETQYF.

A few counts support this clone. CDR3 loop: CASSQALYMNTEAFF. DNA for the CDR3: TGCGCCAGCAGCCAAGCCCTTTACATGAACACTGAAGCTTTCTTT. V usage is TRBV4-1 and J usage is TRBJ1-1; D unclear. Trimming took off 1 base at V and 0 bases at J, with 9 bases between the two ends. Germline V gene lookup returns CDR1 MGHRA and CDR2 YSYEKL. This CDR3 is 15 amino acids long.

The chain couples TRBV28 to TRBJ2-7; TRBD2 might be the D (5 bases). Germline V CDR1 and CDR2: MDHEN, SYDVKM. The CDR3 has 16 amino acids. V lost 4 bases and J 9 bases, leaving 25 bases between the germline ends. CDR3 coding DNA: TGTGCCAGCAGTTCCAATAGCGATAGCACCTCTTTTTGGCAGTACTTC. It encodes CASSSNSDSTSFWQYF.

This sequence joins TRBV12-5 and TRBJ1-5; 7 positions match TRBD1. The CDR3 runs to 16 residues. The ends lost 6 bases at V and 3 bases at J; junction bases unmatched: 11. Germline assignment: CDR1 LGHNT and CDR2 FRNRAP. CDR3 protein: CASGGGLGQANQPQHF. CDR3 nucleotide sequence: TGTGCTAGTGGGGGGGGTCTAGGACAGGCCAATCAGCCCCAGCATTTT.

In this sample, this clone turned up a few times. The chain combines TRBV5-1 with TRBJ2-5; 14 nucleotides match TRBD2. The CDR3 is 16 amino acids. Germline CDR1 and CDR2: SGHRS and YFSETQ. The V and J ends lost 3 bases and 5 bases, in that order; junction bases with no gene match: 6. The CDR3 DNA reads as TGCGCCAGCAGCTCGGGACTAGCGGGAGAGGGGGAGACCCAGTACTTC. It translates to CASSSGLAGEGETQYF.

The rearrangement joins TRBV11-2 to TRBJ2-7; 9 bases fit TRBD1. Losses at the gene ends were 3 bases for V and 7 bases for J; bases not matched to a gene: 10. This CDR3 has 15 amino acids. Germline CDR1 reads SGHAT; CDR2 reads FQNNGV. The CDR3 nucleotides are TGTGCCAGCAGCTTCGCCAGGGGACAGGGAAGTGAGCAGTACTTC. Translation gives CASSFARGQGSEQYF.

This clone was seen repeatedly, ten times or more. The chain recombines TRBV7-3 with TRBJ2-5; 8 bases match TRBD2. J lost 4 bases, V lost 5 bases, and 9 bases had no gene match. CDR1 is SGHTA and CDR2 is FQGTGA in the germline V gene. The CDR3 extends over 15 amino acids. CDR3 DNA: TGTGCCAGCAGCCCTGGACTAGCCTTAGGAGAGACCCAGTACTTC. Its protein product is CASSPGLALGETQYF.

The V gene is TRBV9, the J gene TRBJ1-3; 8 bases match TRBD1. The CDR3 has 16 amino acids. The ends lost 3 bases at V and 2 bases at J; junction bases unmatched: 7. The germline V gene has CDR1 SGDLS and CDR2 YYNGEE. CDR3 DNA: TGTGCCAGCAGCGCCTCAACAGGGGGTACTGGAAACACCATATATTTT. It translates to CASSASTGGTGNTIYF.

This chain joins TRBV27 and TRBJ2-2, with D hard to call. The V and J ends lost 10 bases and 5 bases respectively, with 14 bases between them. Germline values: CDR1 MNHEY, CDR2 SMNVEV (reference sequence). The CDR3 loop spans 13 amino acids. CDR3 sequence reads: CATAVLGTGELFF. As DNA, the CDR3 is TGTGCCACCGCTGTTCTTGGGACCGGGGAGCTGTTTTTT.

The chain links TRBV19 to TRBJ2-1; 8 bases map to TRBD1. CDR3 size: 13 residues. After removal of 6 bases from V and 6 bases from J, the junction contained 4 bases not matched to a gene. Germline CDR1 and CDR2: LNHDA and SQIVND (reference sequence). CDR3 nucleotide sequence: TGTGCCAGTAGGACAGGGGAACGCAATGAGCAGTTCTTC. Protein sequence: CASRTGERNEQFF.

The rearrangement joins TRBV27 to TRBJ1-2, with D perhaps matching TRBD1 (5 bases). The CDR3 loop spans 15 amino acids. With 5 bases removed from V and 1 base from J, the gap between germline ends came to 14 bases. Per the germline V gene, CDR1 is MNHEY and CDR2 is SMNVEV (reference sequence). Here the CDR3 reads CASSPLGPINYGYTF. In DNA, the CDR3 is TGTGCCAGCAGTCCCCTGGGACCGATTAACTATGGCTACACCTTC.